The entry below describes one T cell receptor (beta chain). The data derive from a study of blood T cell repertoires in COVID-19. The repertoire was sequenced with immunoSEQ multiplex PCR; TCRdb's copy has only in-frame clones and lacks some. This sample has 250,000 to 300,000 clones, with 70% to 90% found just once. Participant reports of clinical history set cohort assignment. Recovery meant two consecutive negative NP/OP PCR tests, professional clearance, or resolved symptoms. Trimming took 0 bases from V and 5 from J, leaving 16 bases between them. The CDR3 sequence is 15 residues long. Germline V CDR1 and CDR2: GTSNPN, SVGIG (reference sequence).

Sequenced material: PBMCs or T cells enriched from blood (not recorded which). The chain carries TRBV30 and TRBJ2-5, with D tentatively TRBD1 (5 bases). The clonotype comes from a woman aged 30 to 39 who had recovered from COVID-19. The CDR3 region is CAWSVTWGTRETQYF. CDR3 DNA sequence: TGTGCCTGGAGTGTGACCTGGGGCACCCGGGAGACCCAGTACTTC.